This TCR beta chain appears in the sequencing data of a study of control samples from healthy donors and cancer patients. This clone is labeled as medium-sized. Germline CDR1 SGHRS, CDR2 YFSETQ. V dropped 7 bases and J dropped 2 bases, with 13 bases sitting between them. The CDR3 length is 15 residues. Sequencing used immunoSEQ multiplex PCR; TCRdb keeps in-frame clones, though not all of them. Counted here are about 99,000 clones, 80% to 90% occurring once; the ten biggest clones make up roughly 19%. The receptor's source is a man in his fifties or sixties with lung cancer. V and J are TRBV5-1 and TRBJ1-6, with D unclear. The sample consisted of PBMCs. The CDR3 spells CASVPSDPYNSPLHF. For the CDR3, the DNA is TGCGCCAGCGTCCCCTCGGACCCCTATAATTCACCCCTCCACTTT.